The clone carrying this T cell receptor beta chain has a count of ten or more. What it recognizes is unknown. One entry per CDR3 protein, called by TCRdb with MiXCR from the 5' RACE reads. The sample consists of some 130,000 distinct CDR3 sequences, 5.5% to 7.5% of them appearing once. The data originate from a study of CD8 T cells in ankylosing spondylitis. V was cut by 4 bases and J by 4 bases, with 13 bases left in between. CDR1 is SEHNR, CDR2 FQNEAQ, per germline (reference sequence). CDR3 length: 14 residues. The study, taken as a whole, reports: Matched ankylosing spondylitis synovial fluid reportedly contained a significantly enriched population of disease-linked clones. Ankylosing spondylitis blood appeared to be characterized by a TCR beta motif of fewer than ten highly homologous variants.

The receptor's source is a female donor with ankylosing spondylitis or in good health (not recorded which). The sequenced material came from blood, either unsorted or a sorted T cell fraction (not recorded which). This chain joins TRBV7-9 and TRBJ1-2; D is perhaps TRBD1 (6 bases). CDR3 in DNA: TGTGCCAGCAGCTCCCCCAGGGGAGGCTATGGCTACACCTTC. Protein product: CASSSPRGGYGYTF.